This TCR beta chain was sequenced during a study of human T cells and chemical hapten exposure. Time point: pre-sensitization, week 0. The treatment: therapeutic diphenylcyclopropenone sensitization with weekly scalp DPC. TCRdb reanalysed the RACE reads using MiXCR and keeps one entry per CDR3 protein. Among around 100,000 distinct CDR3 sequences listed, more than 10% were seen once. The CDR3 sequence is 16 residues long. CDR1 SGHKS and CDR2 YYEKEE come from the germline V gene (reference sequence). With 3 bases removed from V and 0 bases from J, the gap between germline ends came to 10 bases. Ten or more counts support this clonotype.

The chain uses TRBV5-5 and TRBJ2-6, with D perhaps matching TRBD2 (5 bases). The source was whole blood, collected in connection with sensitization to the hapten diphenylcyclopropenone (DPC). The origin of this receptor is a woman between 55 and 75 years old with alopecia areata. Some clones in this sample may be carry-over from other donors' samples. CDR3 bases: TGTGCCAGCAGCTGGGCCGGGATCTCTGGGGCCAACGTCCTGACTTTC. Encoded protein: CASSWAGISGANVLTF.